Listed below are T cell receptor beta chains from one sample, sequenced in a study of T cell responses to AZD1222 COVID-19 vaccine. TCRdb's copy holds only in-frame clones and misses some; the assay was immunoSEQ multiplex PCR. The table includes 90,000 to 120,000 clones, about 90% detected once. The specimen comprised peripheral blood, sampled 28 days after the second AZD1222 dose. These receptors originate from an adult who received the AZD1222 COVID-19 vaccine. The CDR3 runs from the conserved cysteine through the conserved F or W. D genes are given only for firm matches. For some rows the clone size is stated as once, few or many, or as a class when expanded; others skip it.

- TRBJ1-5 - 14 TRBV3-1/TRBV3-2 CASSPRGSNQPQHF TGTGCCAGCAGCCCCCGGGGTAGCAATCAGCCCCAGCATTTT
- TRBJ2-1 TRBD1 13 TRBV5-8 CASGTGPPNEQFF TGTGCCAGCGGGACAGGGCCACCCAATGAGCAGTTCTTC
- TRBJ2-7 TRBD1 14 TRBV5-4 CASSSPQGAEEQYF TGTGCCAGCAGCTCCCCACAGGGGGCGGAGGAGCAGTACTTC
- TRBJ1-6 - 13 TRBV7-2 CASSESRQGHSHF TGTGCCAGCAGCGAAAGCCGCCAGGGCCACAGCCACTTT
- TRBJ1-2 - 14 TRBV2 CASREVAGSYGYTF TGTGCCAGCAGAGAGGTGGCAGGGAGCTATGGCTACACCTTC
- TRBJ1-2 - 15 TRBV7-2 CASSEGGGQNYGYTF TGTGCCAGCAGCGAAGGGGGGGGGCAGAACTATGGCTACACCTTC
- TRBJ2-1 - 14 TRBV28 CASASAGSGNEQFF TGTGCCAGCGCCTCGGCAGGGTCGGGCAATGAGCAGTTCTTC
- TRBJ2-7 - 15 TRBV10-1 CASSGPEQGAYEQYF TGCGCCAGCAGTGGGCCGGAACAGGGAGCCTACGAGCAGTACTTC
- TRBJ1-6 - 15 TRBV28 CASSTSDRKNSPLHF TGTGCCAGCAGCACCTCAGACAGAAAAAATTCACCCCTCCACTTT
once TRBJ2-5 TRBD1 14 TRBV10-3 CAISLQGAQETQYF TGTGCCATCAGTTTACAGGGGGCTCAAGAGACCCAGTACTTC
- TRBJ2-7 - 12 TRBV5-1 CASSFEGYEQYF TGCGCCAGCAGCTTTGAGGGCTACGAGCAGTACTTC
- TRBJ1-2 TRBD1 15 TRBV9 CASSPRTGGGDGYTF TGTGCCAGCAGCCCCCGGACAGGGGGGGGAGATGGCTACACCTTC
- TRBJ2-7 - 13 TRBV5-1 CASRRDNYYEQYF TGCGCCAGCAGAAGGGACAATTACTACGAGCAGTACTTC
- TRBJ1-6 - 13 TRBV7-9 CASSPIGDSPLHF TGTGCCAGCAGCCCGATAGGGGATTCACCCCTCCACTTT
- TRBJ1-1 - 16 TRBV7-8 CASSFFGRASGTEAFF TGTGCCAGCAGCTTCTTCGGCAGGGCGAGTGGGACTGAAGCTTTCTTT
once TRBJ1-4 - 12 TRBV14 CASSPRGGEKFF TGTGCCAGCAGCCCCCGTGGGGGGGAGAAGTTTTTT
- TRBJ2-7 - 12 TRBV28 CASSFDEAEQYF TGTGCCAGCAGTTTTGATGAGGCCGAGCAGTACTTC
few TRBJ1-2 - 14 TRBV7-2 CASSLGESKGGYTF TGTGCCAGCAGCTTAGGGGAGTCGAAAGGGGGCTACACCTTC
- TRBJ1-1 - 12 TRBV12-3/TRBV12-4 CASSFYQGEAFF TGTGCCAGCAGTTTTTATCAGGGTGAAGCTTTCTTT
few TRBJ2-7 - 11 TRBV7-9 CASSFNYEQYF TGTGCCAGCAGCTTCAACTACGAGCAGTACTTC
- TRBJ1-1 - 13 TRBV21-1 CASSVQGNTEAFF TGTGCCAGCAGCGTACAAGGGAACACTGAAGCTTTCTTT
- TRBJ2-7 - 13 TRBV16 CASSPQGGYEQYF TGTGCCAGCAGCCCCCAGGGGGGCTACGAGCAGTACTTC
- TRBJ1-1 - 18 TRBV6-4 CASSDLEFDRSMNTEAFF TGTGCCAGCAGTGACCTAGAGTTTGACAGGAGTATGAACACTGAAGCTTTCTTT
- TRBJ2-5 - 17 TRBV18 CASSPRGDSRGQETQYF TGTGCCAGCTCGCCCCGGGGGGACAGCCGGGGACAAGAGACCCAGTACTTC
- TRBJ1-1 - 15 TRBV5-1 CASSLATAVNTEAFF TGCGCCAGCAGCTTAGCCACTGCCGTGAACACTGAAGCTTTCTTT
- TRBJ1-3 - 14 TRBV18 CASSPQGYGNTIYF TGTGCCAGCTCACCACAGGGTTACGGAAACACCATATATTTT
- TRBJ2-5 - 13 TRBV7-9 CASSRGAKETQYF TGTGCCAGCAGCAGGGGGGCCAAAGAGACCCAGTACTTC
- TRBJ1-6 - 19 TRBV10-3 CAIRREIQGASSYNSPLHF TGTGCCATCAGGAGGGAAATTCAGGGAGCCAGCTCCTATAATTCACCCCTCCACTTT
- TRBJ2-1 TRBD2 12 TRBV28 CASSSGGAISFF TGTGCCAGCAGTAGCGGGGGGGCCATTTCGTTCTTC
- TRBJ2-1 - 13 TRBV5-1 CASSLGWGDEQFF TGCGCCAGCAGCTTGGGGTGGGGAGATGAGCAGTTCTTC
- TRBJ1-4 - 16 TRBV30 CAWKTPRRDLNEKLFF TGTGCCTGGAAGACCCCACGGAGGGACCTGAATGAAAAACTGTTTTTT
- TRBJ1-4 - 14 TRBV9 CASSVGDPSEKLFF TGTGCCAGCAGCGTAGGGGACCCTTCCGAAAAACTGTTTTTT
- TRBJ1-1 TRBD1 14 TRBV7-2 CASSLGQGNTEAFF TGTGCCAGCAGCTTGGGACAGGGGAACACTGAAGCTTTCTTT
- TRBJ1-2 - 14 TRBV19 CASRGEGTNYGYTF TGTGCCAGTAGGGGTGAGGGAACTAACTATGGCTACACCTTC
- TRBJ1-5 - 14 TRBV11-2 CASSLDVGAQPQHF TGTGCCAGCAGCTTAGATGTCGGGGCTCAGCCCCAGCATTTT
- TRBJ1-1 - 15 TRBV5-6 CASSLGGTLNTEAFF TGTGCCAGCAGCTTGGGTGGGACACTTAACACTGAAGCTTTCTTT
- TRBJ2-2 - 14 TRBV19 CASRKDGFGGELFF TGTGCCAGTAGGAAAGACGGCTTCGGCGGGGAGCTGTTTTTT
- TRBJ1-5 - 13 TRBV7-6 CASSFSSNQPQHF TGTGCCAGCAGCTTTAGTAGCAATCAGCCCCAGCATTTT
- TRBJ1-2 - 11 TRBV19 CASSIDYGYTF TGTGCCAGTAGTATTGACTATGGCTACACCTTC
- TRBJ2-2 - 14 TRBV5-1 CASSLDPSTGELFF TGCGCCAGCAGTCTGGACCCGAGCACCGGGGAGCTGTTTTTT
- TRBJ2-2 - 14 TRBV7-9 CASSPRTPTGELFF TGTGCCAGCAGTCCCAGGACTCCAACCGGGGAGCTGTTTTTT